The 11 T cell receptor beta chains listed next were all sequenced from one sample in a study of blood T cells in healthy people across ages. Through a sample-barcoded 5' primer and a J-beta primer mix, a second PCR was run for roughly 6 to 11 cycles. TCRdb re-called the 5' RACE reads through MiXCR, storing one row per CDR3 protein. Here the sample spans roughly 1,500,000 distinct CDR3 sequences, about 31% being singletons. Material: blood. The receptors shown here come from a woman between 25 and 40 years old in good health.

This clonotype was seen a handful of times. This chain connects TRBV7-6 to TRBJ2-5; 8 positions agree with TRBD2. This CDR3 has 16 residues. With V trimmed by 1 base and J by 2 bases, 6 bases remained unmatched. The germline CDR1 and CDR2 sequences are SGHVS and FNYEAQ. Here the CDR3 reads CASSLGPSGSQETQYF. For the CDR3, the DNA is TGTGCCAGCAGCTTAGGTCCTAGCGGGTCACAAGAGACCCAGTACTTC.

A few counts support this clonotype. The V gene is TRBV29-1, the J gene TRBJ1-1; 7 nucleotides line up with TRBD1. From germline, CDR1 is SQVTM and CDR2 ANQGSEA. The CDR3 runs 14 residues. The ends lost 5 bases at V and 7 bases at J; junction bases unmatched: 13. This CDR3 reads CSVTPGTVFDEAFF. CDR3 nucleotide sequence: TGCAGCGTTACTCCCGGGACAGTGTTTGATGAAGCTTTCTTT.

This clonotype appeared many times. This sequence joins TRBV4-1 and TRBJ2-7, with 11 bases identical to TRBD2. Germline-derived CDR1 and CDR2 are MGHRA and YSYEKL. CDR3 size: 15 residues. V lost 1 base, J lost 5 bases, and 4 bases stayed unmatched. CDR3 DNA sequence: TGCGCCAGCAGCCAAGTACTAGCGGGAGTAAACGAGCAGTACTTC. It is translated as CASSQVLAGVNEQYF.

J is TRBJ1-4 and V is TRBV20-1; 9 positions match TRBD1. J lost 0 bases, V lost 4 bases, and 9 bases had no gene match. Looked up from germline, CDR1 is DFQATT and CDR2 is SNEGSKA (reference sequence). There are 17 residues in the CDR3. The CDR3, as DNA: TGCAGTGCTACCCGGGACAGGGTACCGGCAACTAATGAAAAACTGTTTTTT. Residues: CSATRDRVPATNEKLFF.

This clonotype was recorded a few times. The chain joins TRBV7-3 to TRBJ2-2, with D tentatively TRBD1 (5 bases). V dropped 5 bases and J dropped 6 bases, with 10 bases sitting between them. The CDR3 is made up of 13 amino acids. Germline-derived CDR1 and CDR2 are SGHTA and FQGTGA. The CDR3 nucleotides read TGTGCCAGCAGCATGACAGTCCCCGGGGAGCTGTTTTTT. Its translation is CASSMTVPGELFF.

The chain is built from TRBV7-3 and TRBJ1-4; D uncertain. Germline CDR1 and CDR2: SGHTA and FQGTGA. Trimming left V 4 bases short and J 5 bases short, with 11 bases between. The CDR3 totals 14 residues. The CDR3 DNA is TGTGCCAGCAGCTCCAAAGTCCGGAATGAAAAACTGTTTTTT. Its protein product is CASSSKVRNEKLFF.

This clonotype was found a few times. The CDR3 sequence: CASSLTGRQTGVQANYGYTF. CDR3 bases: TGTGCCAGCAGCTTAACCGGGCGACAGACGGGTGTTCAAGCTAACTATGGCTACACCTTC. The chain employs TRBV7-9 and TRBJ1-2; the D gene is possibly TRBD1 (5 bases). Trimming shortened V by 2 bases and J by 0 bases, and 25 bases separated the two germline ends. Germline-derived CDR1 and CDR2 are SEHNR and FQNEAQ (reference sequence). The CDR3 has 20 residues.

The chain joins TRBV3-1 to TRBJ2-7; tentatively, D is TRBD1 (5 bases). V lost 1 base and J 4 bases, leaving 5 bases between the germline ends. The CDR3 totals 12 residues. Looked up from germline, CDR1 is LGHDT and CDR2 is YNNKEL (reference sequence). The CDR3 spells CASSQGQYEQYF. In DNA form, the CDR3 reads TGTGCCAGCAGCCAAGGACAGTACGAGCAGTACTTC.

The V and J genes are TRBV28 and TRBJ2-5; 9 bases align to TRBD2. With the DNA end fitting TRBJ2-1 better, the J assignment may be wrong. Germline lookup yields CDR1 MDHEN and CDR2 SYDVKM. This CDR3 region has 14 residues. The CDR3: CASSSQRGAFGQFF. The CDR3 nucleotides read TGTGCCAGCAGTTCCCAGCGGGGGGCTTTCGGGCAGTTCTTC.

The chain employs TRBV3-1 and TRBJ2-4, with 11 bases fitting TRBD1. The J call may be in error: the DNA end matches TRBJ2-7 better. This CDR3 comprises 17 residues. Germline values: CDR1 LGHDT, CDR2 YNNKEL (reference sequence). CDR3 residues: CASSRILGQGGSYEQYF. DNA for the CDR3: TGTGCCAGCAGCCGGATTTTGGGACAGGGGGGCTCCTACGAGCAGTACTTC.

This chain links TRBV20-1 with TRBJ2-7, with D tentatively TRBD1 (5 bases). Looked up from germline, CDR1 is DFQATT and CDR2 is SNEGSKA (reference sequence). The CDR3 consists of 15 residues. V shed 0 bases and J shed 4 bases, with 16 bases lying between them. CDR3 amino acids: CSARDQTGGKYEQYF. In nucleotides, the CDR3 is TGCAGTGCTAGAGATCAAACAGGCGGAAAATACGAGCAGTACTTC.